Detailed here is one TCR beta chain. The sample comes from a study of shared clonotypes between healthy human individuals. The CDR3 covers 17 residues. CDR1 and CDR2 (germline): SGHTA, FQGNSA. The V segment lost 5 bases and the J segment 2 bases; nucleotides outside the gene matches: 7. Several immunoSEQ plates held equal portions of the genomic DNA taken from each subset. Method: immunoSEQ multiplex PCR; TCRdb's copy keeps in-frame clones and lacks some. The sample shows some 1,100,000 clones, roughly 74% of them seen only once. The TCR was taken from a man between 18 and 29 years old in good health. Some clones in this sample may be carry-over from other donors' samples. The sequencing sample was made of memory CD4+ T cells from PBMCs. Noted subset: CD45RA-negative fraction. The V and J genes are TRBV7-2 and TRBJ2-6; TRBD1 matches at 9 bases. The CDR3 sequence is CASSPGQGRPGANVLTF. CDR3 DNA: TGTGCCAGCAGCCCGGGACAGGGTCGCCCTGGGGCCAACGTCCTGACTTTC.